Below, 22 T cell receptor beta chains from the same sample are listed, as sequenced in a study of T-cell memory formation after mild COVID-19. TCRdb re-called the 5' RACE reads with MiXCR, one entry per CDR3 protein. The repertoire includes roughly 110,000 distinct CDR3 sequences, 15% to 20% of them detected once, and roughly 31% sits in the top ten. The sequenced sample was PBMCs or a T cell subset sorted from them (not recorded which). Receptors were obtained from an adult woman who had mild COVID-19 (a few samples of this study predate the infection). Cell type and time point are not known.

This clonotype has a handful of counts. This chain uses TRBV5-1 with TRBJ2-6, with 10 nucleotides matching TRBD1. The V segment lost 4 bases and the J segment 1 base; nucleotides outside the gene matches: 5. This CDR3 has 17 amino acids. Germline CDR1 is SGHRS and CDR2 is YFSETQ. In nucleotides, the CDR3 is TGCGCCAGCAGCCGGACAGGGGGGCTTTCTGGGGCCAACGTCCTGACTTTC. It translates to CASSRTGGLSGANVLTF.

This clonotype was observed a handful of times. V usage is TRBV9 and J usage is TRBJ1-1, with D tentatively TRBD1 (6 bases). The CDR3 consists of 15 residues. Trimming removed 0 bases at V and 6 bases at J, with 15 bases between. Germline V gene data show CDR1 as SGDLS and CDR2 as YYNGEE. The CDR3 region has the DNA TGTGCCAGCAGCGTAGTTTCAGGGGTTAGTCCTGAAGCTTTCTTT. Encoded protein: CASSVVSGVSPEAFF.

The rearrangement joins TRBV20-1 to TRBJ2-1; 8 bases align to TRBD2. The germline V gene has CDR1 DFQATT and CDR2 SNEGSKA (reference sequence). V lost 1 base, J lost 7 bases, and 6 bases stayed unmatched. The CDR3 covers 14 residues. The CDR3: CSARAGGHGNEQFF. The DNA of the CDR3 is TGCAGTGCTAGAGCGGGGGGGCACGGTAATGAGCAGTTCTTC.

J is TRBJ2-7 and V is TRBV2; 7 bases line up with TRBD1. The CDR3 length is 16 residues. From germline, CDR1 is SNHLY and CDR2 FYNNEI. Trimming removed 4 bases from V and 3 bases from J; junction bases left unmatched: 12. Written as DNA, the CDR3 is TGTGCCAGCAGTGTATCCCGGACAGGCGACGGCTACGAGCAGTACTTC. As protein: CASSVSRTGDGYEQYF.

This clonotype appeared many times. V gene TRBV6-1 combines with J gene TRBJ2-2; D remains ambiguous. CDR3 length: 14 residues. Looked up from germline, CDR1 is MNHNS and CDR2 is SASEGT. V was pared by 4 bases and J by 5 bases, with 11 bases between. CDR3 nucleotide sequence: TGTGCCAGCAGTGGACATCATGAGACCGGGGAGCTGTTTTTT. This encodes CASSGHHETGELFF.

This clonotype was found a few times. The CDR3 DNA follows: TGTGCCAGCCAGGACAGGGGGAACACTGAAGCTTTCTTT. This encodes CASQDRGNTEAFF. J is TRBJ1-1 and V is TRBV6-6, with TRBD1 identical over 9 bases. Germline lookup yields CDR1 MNHNY and CDR2 SVGAGI (reference sequence). This CDR3 comprises 13 residues. The J segment lost 1 base and the V segment lost 8 bases, leaving 2 bases of the junction unmatched.

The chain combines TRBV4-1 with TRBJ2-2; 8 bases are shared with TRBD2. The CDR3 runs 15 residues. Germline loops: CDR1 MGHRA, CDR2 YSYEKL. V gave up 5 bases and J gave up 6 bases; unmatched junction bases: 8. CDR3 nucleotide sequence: TGCGCCAGCAGCTTAACGGGACTAGACCCCGGGGAGCTGTTTTTT. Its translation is CASSLTGLDPGELFF.

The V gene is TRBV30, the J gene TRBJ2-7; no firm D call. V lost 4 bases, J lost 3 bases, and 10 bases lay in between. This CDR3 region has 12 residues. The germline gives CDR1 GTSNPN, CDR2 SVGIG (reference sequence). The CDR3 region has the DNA TGTGCCTGGACTTCGAATGGCTACGAGCAGTACTTC. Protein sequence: CAWTSNGYEQYF.

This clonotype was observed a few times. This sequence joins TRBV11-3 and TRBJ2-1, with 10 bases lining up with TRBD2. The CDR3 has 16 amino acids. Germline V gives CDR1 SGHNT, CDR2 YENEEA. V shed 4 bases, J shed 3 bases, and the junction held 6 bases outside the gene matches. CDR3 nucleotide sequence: TGTGCCAGCAGCTCCCGGACTAGCGGAAACTACAATGAGCAGTTCTTC. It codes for CASSSRTSGNYNEQFF.

The CDR3 spells CAISETWELRYNEQFF. CDR3 nucleotide sequence: TGTGCCATCAGTGAGACGTGGGAATTGAGGTACAATGAGCAGTTCTTC. The chain links TRBV10-3 to TRBJ2-1; no clear D gene. V was trimmed by 2 bases and J by 4 bases, leaving 15 bases between them. Germline CDR1 is ENHRY and CDR2 is SYGVKD. The CDR3 totals 16 residues.

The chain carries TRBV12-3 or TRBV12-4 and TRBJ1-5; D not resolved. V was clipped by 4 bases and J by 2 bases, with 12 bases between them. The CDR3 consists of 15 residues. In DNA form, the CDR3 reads TGTGCCAGCAGTTCCGGGGTAATGGGCAATCAGCCCCAGCATTTT. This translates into CASSSGVMGNQPQHF.

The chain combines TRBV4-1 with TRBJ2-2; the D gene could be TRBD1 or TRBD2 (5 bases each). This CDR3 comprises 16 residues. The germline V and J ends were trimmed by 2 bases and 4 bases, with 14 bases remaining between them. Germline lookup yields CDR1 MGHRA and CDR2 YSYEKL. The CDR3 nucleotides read TGCGCCAGCAGCCAAAGGGACCGCTTTGCCACCGGGGAGCTGTTTTTT. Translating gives CASSQRDRFATGELFF.

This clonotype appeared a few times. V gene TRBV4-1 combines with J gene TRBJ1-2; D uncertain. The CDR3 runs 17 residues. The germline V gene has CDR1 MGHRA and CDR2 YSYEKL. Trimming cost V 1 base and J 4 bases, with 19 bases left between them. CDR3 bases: TGCGCCAGCAGCCAAGTTGGGAACCAGGACGTAACCTATGGCTACACCTTC. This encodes CASSQVGNQDVTYGYTF.

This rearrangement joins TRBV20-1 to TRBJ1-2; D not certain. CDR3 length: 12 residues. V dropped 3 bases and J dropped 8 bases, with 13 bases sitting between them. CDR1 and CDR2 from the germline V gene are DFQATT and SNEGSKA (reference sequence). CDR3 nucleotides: TGCAGTGCTAGGACCGGGGATGTGGGCTACACCTTC. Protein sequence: CSARTGDVGYTF.

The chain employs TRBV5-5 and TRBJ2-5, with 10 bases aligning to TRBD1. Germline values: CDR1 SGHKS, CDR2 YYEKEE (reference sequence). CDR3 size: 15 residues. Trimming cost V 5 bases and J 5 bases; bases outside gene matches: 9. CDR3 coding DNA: TGTGCCAGCAGTCTCGGACAGGGGGTAGGGGAGACCCAGTACTTC. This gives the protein CASSLGQGVGETQYF.

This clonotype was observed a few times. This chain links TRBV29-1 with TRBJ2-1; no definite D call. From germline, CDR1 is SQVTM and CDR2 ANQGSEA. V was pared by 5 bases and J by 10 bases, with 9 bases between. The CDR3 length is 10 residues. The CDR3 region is CSVQSWEQFF. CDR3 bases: TGCAGCGTTCAGAGTTGGGAGCAGTTCTTC.

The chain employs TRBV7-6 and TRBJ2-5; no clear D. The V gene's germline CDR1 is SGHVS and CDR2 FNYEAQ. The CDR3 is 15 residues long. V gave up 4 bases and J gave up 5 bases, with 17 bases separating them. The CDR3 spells CASSSYLRAVETQYF. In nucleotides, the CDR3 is TGTGCCAGCAGCTCGTATCTAAGGGCTGTCGAGACCCAGTACTTC.

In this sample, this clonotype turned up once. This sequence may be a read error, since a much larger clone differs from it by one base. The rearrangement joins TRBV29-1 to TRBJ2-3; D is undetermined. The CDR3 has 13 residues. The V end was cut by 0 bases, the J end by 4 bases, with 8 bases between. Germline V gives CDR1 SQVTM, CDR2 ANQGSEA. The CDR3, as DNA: TGCAGCGTTGAAGATCGATGGGCAGATACGCAGTATTTT. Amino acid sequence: CSVEDRWADTQYF.

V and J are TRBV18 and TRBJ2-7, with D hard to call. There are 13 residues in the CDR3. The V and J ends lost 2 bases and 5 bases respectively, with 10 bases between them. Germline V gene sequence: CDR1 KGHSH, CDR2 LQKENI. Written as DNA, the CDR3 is TGTGCCAGCTCACCAATCCGTACGGACGAGCAGTACTTC. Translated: CASSPIRTDEQYF.

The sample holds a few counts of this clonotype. CDR3 bases: TGCGCCAGCAGGCAAAGACTAGCGGACCGATACAATGAGCAGTTCTTC. Amino acids: CASRQRLADRYNEQFF. The rearrangement links TRBV4-1 to TRBJ2-1; 9 nucleotides align to TRBD2. V was clipped by 6 bases and J by 4 bases; unmatched bases: 10. CDR1 and CDR2 (germline): MGHRA, YSYEKL. The CDR3 sequence is 16 residues long.

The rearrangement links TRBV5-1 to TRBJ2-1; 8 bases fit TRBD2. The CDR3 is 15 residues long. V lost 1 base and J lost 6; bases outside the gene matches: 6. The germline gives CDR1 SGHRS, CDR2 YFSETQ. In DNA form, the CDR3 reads TGCGCCAGCAGCTTGCGTGGGACTAGTATCAATGAGCAGTTCTTC. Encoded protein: CASSLRGTSINEQFF. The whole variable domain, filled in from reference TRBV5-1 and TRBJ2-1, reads KAGVTQTPRYLIKTRGQQVTLSCSPISGHRSVSWYQQTPGQGLQFLFEYFSETQRNKGNFPGRFSGRQFSNSRSEMNVSTLELGDSALYLCASSLRGTSINEQFFGPGTRLTVL.

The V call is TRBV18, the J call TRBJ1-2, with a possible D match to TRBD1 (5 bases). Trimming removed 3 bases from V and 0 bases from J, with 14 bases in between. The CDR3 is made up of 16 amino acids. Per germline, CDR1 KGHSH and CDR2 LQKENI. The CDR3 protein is CASSPGEGRTNYGYTF. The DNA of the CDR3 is TGTGCCAGCTCACCTGGAGAGGGGCGGACTAACTATGGCTACACCTTC.